This TCR beta chain was sequenced in a study of blood T cells in healthy people across ages. Alongside a J-beta primer mix, a sample-barcoded 5' primer served in a second PCR lasting about 6 to 11 cycles. TCRdb re-called the 5' RACE reads with MiXCR, one entry per CDR3 protein. Among around 650,000 distinct CDR3 sequences listed, roughly 30% were seen once. The germline V gene has CDR1 MNHEY and CDR2 SVGAGI. The CDR3 loop spans 15 amino acids. With V trimmed by 2 bases and J by 7 bases, 10 bases remained unmatched. Points on this clonotype: Its antigen is currently unknown.

Whole-study results and caveats: Getting older went along with TCR beta diversity per million T cells dropping roughly linearly. Higher diversity and more naive CD4+ cells were features of long-lived donors, compared to aged donors.

The rearrangement links TRBV6-5 to TRBJ2-7; 8 nucleotides agree with TRBD1. The TCR originated in a woman of 80 years or more in good health. The sequenced sample consisted of blood. CDR3 DNA: TGTGCCAGCAGTTACCAAAGTAGGACAGGGCAAGAGCAGTACTTC. Its protein product is CASSYQSRTGQEQYF.